Reported below is one T cell receptor (beta chain). The data were obtained in a study of tumor-infiltrating lymphocytes in localized non-small cell lung cancer. V was cut by 2 bases and J by 2 bases, with 7 bases left in between. The CDR3 is made up of 13 amino acids. Germline V gene data show CDR1 as SGHRS and CDR2 as YFSETQ. This table comes from immunoSEQ multiplex PCR, and its TCRdb copy is limited to in-frame clones, with some not included. The sample has about 16,000 clones; 70% to 85% are singletons. This sequence joins TRBV5-1 and TRBJ1-1; no firm D call. The material sequenced was lung tumor tissue. This TCR came from a human donor with non-small cell lung cancer. For the CDR3, the DNA is TGCGCCAGCAGCTTCGGAGGAAACACTGAAGCTTTCTTT. Amino acids: CASSFGGNTEAFF.